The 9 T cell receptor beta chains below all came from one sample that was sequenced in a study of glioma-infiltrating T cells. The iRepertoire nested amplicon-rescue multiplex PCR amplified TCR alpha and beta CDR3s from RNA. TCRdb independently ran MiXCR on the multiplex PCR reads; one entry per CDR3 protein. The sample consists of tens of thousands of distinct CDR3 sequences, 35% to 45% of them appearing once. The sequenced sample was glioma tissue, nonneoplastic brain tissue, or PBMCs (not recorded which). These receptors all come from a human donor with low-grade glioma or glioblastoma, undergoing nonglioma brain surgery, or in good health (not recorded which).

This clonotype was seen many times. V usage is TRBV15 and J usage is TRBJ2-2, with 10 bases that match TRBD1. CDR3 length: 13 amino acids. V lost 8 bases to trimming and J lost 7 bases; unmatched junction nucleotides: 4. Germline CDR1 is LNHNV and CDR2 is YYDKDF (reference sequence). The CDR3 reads CATGTGVGGELFF. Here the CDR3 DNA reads TGTGCCACCGGGACAGGGGTCGGCGGGGAGCTGTTTTTT. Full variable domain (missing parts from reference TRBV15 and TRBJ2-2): DAMVIQNPRYQVTQFGKPVTLSCSQTLNHNVMYWYQQKSSQAPKLLFHYYDKDFNNEADTPDNFQSRRPNTSFCFLDIRSPGLGDTAMYLCATGTGVGGELFFGEGSRLTVL.

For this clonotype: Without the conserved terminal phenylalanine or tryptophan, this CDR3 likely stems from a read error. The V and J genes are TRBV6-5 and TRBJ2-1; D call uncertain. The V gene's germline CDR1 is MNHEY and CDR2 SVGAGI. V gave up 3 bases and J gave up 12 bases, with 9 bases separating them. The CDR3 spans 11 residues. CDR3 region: CASSYPGGQFL. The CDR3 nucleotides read TGTGCCAGCAGTTATCCCGGTGGGCAGTTCCTC.

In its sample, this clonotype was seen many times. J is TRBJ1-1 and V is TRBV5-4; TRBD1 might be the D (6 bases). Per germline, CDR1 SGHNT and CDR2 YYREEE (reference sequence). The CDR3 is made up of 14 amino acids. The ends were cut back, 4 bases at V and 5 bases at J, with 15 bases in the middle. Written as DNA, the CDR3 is TGTGCCAGCAGCAGGGGGGGGGAAATGACTGAAGCTTTCTTT. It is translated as CASSRGGEMTEAFF.

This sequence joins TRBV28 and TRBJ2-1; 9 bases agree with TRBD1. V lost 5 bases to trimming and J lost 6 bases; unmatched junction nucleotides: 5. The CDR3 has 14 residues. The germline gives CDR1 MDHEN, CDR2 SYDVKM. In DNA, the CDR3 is TGTGCCAGCAGTGGGGACAGGGAGGTCAATGAGCAGTTCTTC. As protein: CASSGDREVNEQFF.

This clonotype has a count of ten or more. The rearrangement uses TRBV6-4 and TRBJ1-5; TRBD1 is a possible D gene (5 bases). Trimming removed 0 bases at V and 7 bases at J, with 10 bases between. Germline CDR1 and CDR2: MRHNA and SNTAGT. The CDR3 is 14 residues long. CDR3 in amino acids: CASSDSGVGQPQHF. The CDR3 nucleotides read TGTGCCAGCAGTGACTCGGGGGTAGGGCAGCCCCAGCATTTT.

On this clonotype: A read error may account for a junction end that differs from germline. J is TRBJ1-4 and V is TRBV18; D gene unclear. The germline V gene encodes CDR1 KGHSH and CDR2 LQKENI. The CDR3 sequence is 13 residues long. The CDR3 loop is CASTPSQSEELFF. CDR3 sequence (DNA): TGTGCCAGCACACCAAGTCAGTCTGAAGAACTGTTTTTT.

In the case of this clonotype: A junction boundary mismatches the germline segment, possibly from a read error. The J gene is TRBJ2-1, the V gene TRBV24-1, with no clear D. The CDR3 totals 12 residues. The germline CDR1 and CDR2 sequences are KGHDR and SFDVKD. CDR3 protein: CATSDPPDDQFF. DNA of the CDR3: TGTGCCACCAGTGATCCACCGGATGATCAGTTCTTC.

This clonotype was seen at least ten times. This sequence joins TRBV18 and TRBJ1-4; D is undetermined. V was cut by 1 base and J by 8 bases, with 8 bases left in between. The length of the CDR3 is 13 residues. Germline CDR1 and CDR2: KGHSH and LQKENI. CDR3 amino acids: CASSPLSMEKLFF. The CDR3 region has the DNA TGTGCCAGCTCACCACTTTCTATGGAAAAACTGTTTTTT.

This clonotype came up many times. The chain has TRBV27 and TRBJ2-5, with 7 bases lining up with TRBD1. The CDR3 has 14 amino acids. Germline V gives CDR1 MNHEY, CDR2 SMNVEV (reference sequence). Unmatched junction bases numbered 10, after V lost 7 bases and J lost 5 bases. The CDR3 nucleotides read TGTGCCAGCAAACAGGGGTCTCTCTCGGAGACCCAGTACTTC. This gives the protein CASKQGSLSETQYF.